These 28 T cell receptor beta chains share one sample of origin, sequenced in a study of blood T cell repertoires in COVID-19. TCRdb's table, derived via immunoSEQ multiplex PCR, lists solely in-frame clones and lacks some. Of fewer than 200,000 clones detected, about 87% appear once; the ten largest clones hold roughly 24%. Specimen: peripheral blood. All receptors derive from a man aged 60 to 69 with acute or convalescent COVID-19.

The gene calls are TRBV30 and TRBJ2-4; D is possibly TRBD2 (5 bases). Between the trimmed V and J ends, which lost 0 bases and 1 base, there was a span of 10 bases. The CDR3 runs to 15 residues. Germline V gives CDR1 GTSNPN, CDR2 SVGIG (reference sequence). The CDR3 spells CAWSVPGWAKNIQYF. In nucleotides, the CDR3 is TGTGCCTGGAGTGTACCGGGATGGGCCAAAAACATTCAGTACTTC.

The chain is built from TRBV21-1 and TRBJ1-1; the DNA was not compared with TRBD1, the D call given in the table. TRBV21-1 is described as a pseudogene. CDR3 length: 13 residues. This CDR3 is CASSKSRADEAFF. The DNA of the CDR3 is TGTGCCAGCAGCAAATCCAGGGCGGATGAAGCTTTCTTT.

This chain uses TRBV2 with TRBJ1-6, with a tentative D call TRBD1 (6 bases). V lost 4 bases to trimming and J lost 4 bases, with 11 bases between them. Per germline, CDR1 SNHLY and CDR2 FYNNEI. The length of the CDR3 is 15 residues. This chain's CDR3 is CASSVGQSYNSPLHF. The CDR3 DNA reads TGTGCCAGCAGTGTAGGACAGAGTTATAATTCACCCCTCCACTTT. The full variable domain, with the rest looked up from reference TRBV2 and TRBJ1-6, is EPEVTQTPSHQVTQMGQEVILRCVPISNHLYFYWYRQILGQKVEFLVSFYNNEISEKSEIFDDQFSVERPDGSNFTLKIRSTKLEDSAMYFCASSVGQSYNSPLHFGNGTRLTVT.

V is TRBV19 and J is TRBJ2-5, with a weak D call TRBD1 (5 bases). The CDR3 is 14 amino acids. Germline loops: CDR1 LNHDA, CDR2 SQIVND (reference sequence). V shed 3 bases and J shed 5 bases, with 13 bases lying between them. CDR3 residues: CASSMVRGQETQYF. CDR3 coding DNA: TGTGCCAGTAGTATGGTAAGGGGCCAGGAGACCCAGTACTTC.

This sequence joins TRBV7-9 and TRBJ1-1; no firm D call. This CDR3 contains 15 residues. CDR1 SEHNR and CDR2 FQNEAQ come from the germline V gene (reference sequence). V was trimmed by 1 base and J by 1 base, leaving 10 bases between them. The CDR3 region is CASSLDGNKNTEAFF. CDR3 DNA: TGTGCCAGCAGCTTAGATGGCAATAAGAACACTGAAGCTTTCTTT.

The J gene is TRBJ2-5, the V gene TRBV14, with 7 bases that match TRBD1. From germline, CDR1 is SGHDN and CDR2 FVKESK. Trimming cost V 4 bases and J 7 bases; bases outside gene matches: 9. This CDR3 has 14 amino acids. This CDR3 is CASSLGQRTGTQYF. The CDR3 region has the DNA TGTGCCAGCAGCCTGGGACAGAGGACCGGGACCCAGTACTTC.

The CDR3 coding sequence is TGTGCCAGCAGCCCTTCACAGGGGGTCGAGCAGTACGTC. Amino acid sequence: CASSPSQGVEQYV. The rearrangement joins TRBV7-9 to TRBJ2-7, with 8 bases identical to TRBD1. The germline V gene encodes CDR1 SEHNR and CDR2 FQNEAQ (reference sequence). The CDR3 loop spans 13 amino acids. The trim removed 5 bases at V and 6 bases at J, leaving 6 bases unmatched.

To note about this clone: Other DNA sequences in the same sample also yield this CDR3. The chain recombines TRBV19 with TRBJ1-5, with a possible D match to TRBD1 (5 bases). There are 14 residues in the CDR3. Germline loops: CDR1 LNHDA, CDR2 SQIVND (reference sequence). V lost 0 bases and J 7 bases, leaving 10 bases between the germline ends. CDR3 loop: CASSIERGTQPQHF. The CDR3 nucleotides read TGTGCCAGTAGTATAGAGCGGGGGACCCAGCCCCAGCATTTT.

The V call is TRBV5-5, the J call TRBJ1-2, with D hard to call. Trimming shortened V by 0 bases and J by 3 bases, and 9 bases separated the two germline ends. Germline assignment: CDR1 SGHKS and CDR2 YYEKEE (reference sequence). The CDR3 is made up of 14 amino acids. The CDR3 reads CASSLGAKDYGYTF. In DNA, the CDR3 is TGTGCCAGCAGCTTGGGGGCTAAAGACTATGGCTACACCTTC.

This clone is a singleton in its sample. The CDR3 here is CASSLNNRNTEAFF. The CDR3 bases are TGTGCCAGCAGCTTAAATAACAGAAACACTGAAGCTTTCTTT. V usage is TRBV7-3 and J usage is TRBJ1-1; D unclear. V was clipped by 1 base and J by 2 bases, with 8 bases between them. The CDR3 runs 14 residues. The germline V gene has CDR1 SGHTA and CDR2 FQGTGA. Full variable domain (rest looked up from reference TRBV7-3 and TRBJ1-1): GAGVSQTPSNKVTEKGKYVELRCDPISGHTALYWYRQSLGQGPEFLIYFQGTGAADDSGLPNDRFFAVRPEGSVSTLKIQRTERGDSAVYLCASSLNNRNTEAFFGQGTRLTVV.

V gene TRBV30 combines with J gene TRBJ2-2, with TRBD1 as a possible D gene (5 bases). CDR1 is GTSNPN and CDR2 is SVGIG in the germline V gene (reference sequence). Deletions cut 2 bases from V and 7 bases from J, with 8 bases between. This CDR3 is built from 12 residues. CDR3 loop: CAWSPRVGELFF. The CDR3 DNA follows: TGTGCCTGGAGTCCCAGGGTCGGGGAGCTGTTTTTT.

V usage is TRBV7-3 and J usage is TRBJ2-2, with 10 bases aligning to TRBD2. The J segment lost 3 bases and the V segment lost 5 bases, leaving 6 bases of the junction unmatched. The CDR3 is made up of 16 amino acids. Germline V gene data show CDR1 as SGHTA and CDR2 as FQGTGA. As DNA, the CDR3 is TGTGCCAGCAGCCCCGGACTAGCGGCTTACACCGGGGAGCTGTTTTTT. Translating it yields CASSPGLAAYTGELFF.

The V gene is TRBV15, the J gene TRBJ1-5; D may be TRBD1 (5 bases). Trimming removed 3 bases from V and 2 bases from J, with 11 bases in between. Looked up from germline, CDR1 is LNHNV and CDR2 is YYDKDF (reference sequence). This CDR3 has 15 residues. As DNA, the CDR3 is TGTGCCACCAGCAGGGGGGGAGAACGCAATCAGCCCCAGCATTTT. Protein product: CATSRGGERNQPQHF.

This clone has a handful of counts. The CDR3 sequence is CASSPSGGPGNTIYF. DNA of the CDR3: TGTGCCAGCTCCCCTTCAGGGGGTCCCGGAAACACCATATATTTT. The chain couples TRBV6-5 to TRBJ1-3; 7 positions match TRBD1. Germline CDR1 MNHEY, CDR2 SVGAGI. V trimming: 8 bases; J trimming: 4 bases; junction bases outside the gene matches: 11. This CDR3 contains 15 residues.

This clone was seen once. The V gene is TRBV9, the J gene TRBJ1-6; maybe TRBD1 (5 bases). Trimming removed 0 bases from V and 8 bases from J, with 18 bases in between. From germline, CDR1 is SGDLS and CDR2 YYNGEE. This CDR3 has 17 residues. CDR3 DNA: TGTGCCAGCAGCGTAGAGGGGCTCCTAGGGCCATATTCACCCCTCCACTTT. Translation gives CASSVEGLLGPYSPLHF. The complete variable domain, with remaining parts taken from reference TRBV9 and TRBJ1-6, reads DSGVTQTPKHLITATGQRVTLRCSPRSGDLSVYWYQQSLDQGLQFLIQYYNGEERAKGNILERFSAQQFPDLHSELNLSSLELGDSALYFCASSVEGLLGPYSPLHFGNGTRLTVT.

The rearrangement joins TRBV5-4 to TRBJ1-1; D remains ambiguous. Per the germline V gene, CDR1 is SGHNT and CDR2 is YYREEE (reference sequence). The CDR3 has 13 residues. Trimming shortened V by 1 base and J by 1 base, and 5 bases separated the two germline ends. CDR3 bases: TGTGCCAGCAGCTTGAAAGCGAACACTGAAGCTTTCTTT. This translates into CASSLKANTEAFF.

The V gene is TRBV5-1, the J gene TRBJ1-6; D possibly corresponds to TRBD1 (5 bases). The CDR3 has 17 amino acids. Trimming shortened V by 3 bases and J by 7 bases, and 20 bases separated the two germline ends. The germline V gene has CDR1 SGHRS and CDR2 YFSETQ. CDR3 bases: TGCGCCAGCAGCTCGATAACGGGAGGGCAGGGAAATTCACCCCTCCACTTT. Translated: CASSSITGGQGNSPLHF.

The J gene is TRBJ1-2, the V gene TRBV7-8; 7 bases are shared with TRBD1. The CDR3 is 16 residues long. Germline CDR1 and CDR2: SGHVS and FQNEAQ. V lost 1 base and J lost 7; bases outside the gene matches: 12. The CDR3 here is CASSLDRDSFLGGYTF. Written as DNA, the CDR3 is TGTGCCAGCAGCTTAGATCGGGACAGTTTTTTAGGTGGCTACACCTTC. Combining the CDR3 with reference TRBV7-8 and TRBJ1-2 gives the whole variable domain GAGVSQSPRYKVAKRGQDVALRCDPISGHVSLFWYQQALGQGPEFLTYFQNEAQLDKSGLPSDRFFAERPEGSVSTLKIQRTQQEDSAVYLCASSLDRDSFLGGYTFGSGTRLTVV.

This chain links TRBV18 with TRBJ2-3; TRBD1 agrees at 8 bases. Germline V gene sequence: CDR1 KGHSH, CDR2 LQKENI. Germline trimming cut 2 bases from V and 4 bases from J; bases unmatched to any gene: 5. This CDR3 has 15 amino acids. Written as DNA, the CDR3 is TGTGCCAGCTCACCAGGCAGGGGGCGTTCAGATACGCAGTATTTT. It yields the protein CASSPGRGRSDTQYF.

This rearrangement joins TRBV15 to TRBJ1-2, with D possibly being TRBD1 (5 bases). V lost 1 base to trimming and J lost 4 bases, with 13 bases between them. Germline CDR1 reads LNHNV; CDR2 reads YYDKDF (reference sequence). The CDR3 extends over 15 amino acids. CDR3 DNA sequence: TGTGCCACCAGCAGAGGTAGTCCGGGGGGCTATGGCTACACCTTC. Its protein is CATSRGSPGGYGYTF.

The chain combines TRBV5-1 with TRBJ1-2; D is unresolved. CDR3 length equals 14 residues. Germline CDR1 is SGHRS and CDR2 is YFSETQ. The ends were cut back, 1 base at V and 6 bases at J, with 13 bases in the middle. The CDR3 DNA reads TGCGCCAGCAGCTTGTCCGGCAGGATCCATGGCTACACCTTC. Amino acids: CASSLSGRIHGYTF.

The CDR3 protein is CASSTSSGRWGTQYF. The CDR3 bases are TGTGCCAGCAGCACCTCTAGCGGGAGGTGGGGGACCCAGTACTTC. The rearrangement joins TRBV7-2 to TRBJ2-5, with 11 bases that match TRBD2. The CDR3 extends over 15 amino acids. V trimming: 5 bases; J trimming: 7 bases; junction bases outside the gene matches: 9. Germline lookup yields CDR1 SGHTA and CDR2 FQGNSA.

The V and J genes are TRBV6-1 and TRBJ1-1; D remains unclear. This CDR3 has 13 amino acids. Trimming took 2 bases from V and 4 from J, leaving 8 bases between them. The germline V gene encodes CDR1 MNHNS and CDR2 SASEGT. The CDR3, as DNA: TGTGCCAGCAGTGAACAGTTGGCCACTGAAGCTTTCTTT. Its protein product is CASSEQLATEAFF.

The chain is built from TRBV30 and TRBJ2-7; 7 nucleotides match TRBD1. Trimming cost V 5 bases and J 6 bases; bases outside gene matches: 7. The CDR3 length is 12 residues. Germline CDR1 and CDR2: GTSNPN and SVGIG (reference sequence). This chain's CDR3 is CAWAGDSAEQYF. CDR3 nucleotide sequence: TGTGCCTGGGCCGGGGACAGCGCCGAGCAGTACTTC.

Written as DNA, the CDR3 is TGTGCCAGCAAGGGGGGGCGGAGCACAGATACGCAGTATTTT. Its protein product is CASKGGRSTDTQYF. The genes are TRBV7-9 and TRBJ2-3, with D perhaps TRBD2 (7 bases). V was pared by 7 bases and J by 0 bases, with 11 bases between. Germline values: CDR1 SEHNR, CDR2 FQNEAQ (reference sequence). This CDR3 has 14 amino acids.

This clone was seen only once. V and J are TRBV15 and TRBJ2-3; 7 nucleotides line up with TRBD1. From germline, CDR1 is LNHNV and CDR2 YYDKDF (reference sequence). After removal of 5 bases from V and 1 base from J, the junction contained 12 bases not matched to a gene. This CDR3 contains 17 residues. This CDR3 reads CATSLPPGGWGTDTQYF. CDR3 sequence (DNA): TGTGCCACCAGCCTACCTCCAGGGGGATGGGGCACAGATACGCAGTATTTT.

The chain joins TRBV3-1 (or the pseudogene TRBV3-2) to TRBJ1-3; no clear D. The germline gives CDR1 LGHDT, CDR2 YNNKEL (reference sequence). There are 16 residues in the CDR3. V shed 3 bases and J shed 0 bases, with 12 bases lying between them. In DNA, the CDR3 is TGTGCCAGCAGCCAGGGCCTGGTGGGCTCTGGAAACACCATATATTTT. This translates into CASSQGLVGSGNTIYF.

The rearrangement links TRBV20-1 to TRBJ1-5, with a weak D call TRBD1 (5 bases). Germline lookup yields CDR1 DFQATT and CDR2 SNEGSKA (reference sequence). V lost 3 bases to trimming and J lost 1 base, with 16 bases between them. The CDR3 extends over 16 amino acids. In DNA form, the CDR3 reads TGCAGTGCTAGTTTAGGGCAGGGTAGGAGCAATCAGCCCCAGCATTTT. Amino acids: CSASLGQGRSNQPQHF.